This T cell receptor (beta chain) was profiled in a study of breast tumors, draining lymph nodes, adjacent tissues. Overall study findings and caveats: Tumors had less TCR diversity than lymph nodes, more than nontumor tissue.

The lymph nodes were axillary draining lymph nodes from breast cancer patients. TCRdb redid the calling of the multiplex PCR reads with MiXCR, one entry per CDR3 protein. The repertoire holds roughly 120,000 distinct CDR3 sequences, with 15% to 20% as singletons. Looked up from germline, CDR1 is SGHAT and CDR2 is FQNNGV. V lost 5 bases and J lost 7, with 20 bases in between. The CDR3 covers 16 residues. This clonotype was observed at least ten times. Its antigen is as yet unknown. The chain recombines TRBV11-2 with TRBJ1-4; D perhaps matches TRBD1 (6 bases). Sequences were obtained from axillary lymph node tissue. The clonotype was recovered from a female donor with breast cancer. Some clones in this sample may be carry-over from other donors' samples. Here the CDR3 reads CASSPLRYRDVEKLFF. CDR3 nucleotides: TGTGCCAGCAGCCCCCTTCGTTACAGGGATGTTGAAAAACTGTTTTTT.